These 3 T cell receptor beta chains share one sample of origin, sequenced in a study of blood T cell repertoires in COVID-19. This table comes from immunoSEQ multiplex PCR, and its TCRdb copy is limited to in-frame clones, with some not included. The repertoire holds some 250,000 clones, approximately 82% seen once, with just over 8.5% in the top ten. The source material was peripheral blood. These receptors were obtained from a man aged 35 to 55 with active or convalescent COVID-19.

This chain uses TRBV11-2 with TRBJ1-1; the D is unclear. Germline CDR1 reads SGHAT; CDR2 reads FQNNGV. This CDR3 spans 13 amino acids. The V gene lost 4 bases and the J gene lost 5 bases, with 11 bases spanning the gap. The CDR3 loop is CASSWLGVTEAFF. CDR3 DNA: TGTGCCAGCAGCTGGTTGGGAGTAACTGAAGCTTTCTTT.

The J gene is TRBJ2-7, the V gene TRBV19; TRBD1 agrees at 8 bases. Losses at the gene ends were 6 bases for V and 1 base for J; bases not matched to a gene: 11. CDR3 length: 16 residues. From germline, CDR1 is LNHDA and CDR2 SQIVND (reference sequence). CDR3 residues: CASRNRGQGNSYEQYF. CDR3 coding DNA: TGTGCCAGTAGGAACCGAGGACAGGGCAATTCCTACGAGCAGTACTTC.

The chain links TRBV2 to TRBJ1-5; 11 positions match TRBD1. This CDR3 comprises 14 residues. The germline CDR1 and CDR2 sequences are SNHLY and FYNNEI. After removal of 8 bases from V and 4 bases from J, the junction contained 4 bases not matched to a gene. The CDR3 sequence: CASSGTGGNQPQHF. As DNA, the CDR3 is TGTGCCAGCTCCGGGACAGGGGGTAATCAGCCCCAGCATTTT. Based on the CDR3 plus reference TRBV2 and TRBJ1-5, the full variable domain is EPEVTQTPSHQVTQMGQEVILRCVPISNHLYFYWYRQILGQKVEFLVSFYNNEISEKSEIFDDQFSVERPDGSNFTLKIRSTKLEDSAMYFCASSGTGGNQPQHFGDGTRLSIL.